The present T cell receptor beta chain was sequenced within a study of CD8 T cells in Susac syndrome. The junction had 7 bases not matched to a gene; V was cut back by 4 bases and J by 4 bases. There are 17 residues in the CDR3. In germline, CDR1 is MNHEY, CDR2 SVGEGT. To note about this clonotype: The antigen is unknown.

Study-level findings and limits: It was acknowledged in the study that its TCR sequencing and HLA analysis involved a relatively small number of individuals.

RNA, at roughly 0.45 to 1 ug, was reverse transcribed with random hexamers. An immunoSEQ multiplex PCR generated amplified TCR beta CDR3 products spanning 54 Vbeta and 13 Jbeta. Each CDR3 protein gets one entry after TCRdb re-called the immunoSEQ multiplex PCR reads with MiXCR. The table has about 300,000 distinct CDR3 sequences, about 91% seen once; the top ten hold under 0.2%. The sample consisted of CD8+ T cells from PBMCs. The chain is built from TRBV6-2 or TRBV6-3 and TRBJ2-2; 12 nucleotides line up with TRBD2. This clonotype was obtained from a human donor with multiple sclerosis. CDR3 protein: CASSSFPSGRVTGELFF. CDR3 bases: TGTGCCAGCAGTTCTTTTCCTAGCGGGAGGGTCACCGGGGAGCTGTTTTTT.